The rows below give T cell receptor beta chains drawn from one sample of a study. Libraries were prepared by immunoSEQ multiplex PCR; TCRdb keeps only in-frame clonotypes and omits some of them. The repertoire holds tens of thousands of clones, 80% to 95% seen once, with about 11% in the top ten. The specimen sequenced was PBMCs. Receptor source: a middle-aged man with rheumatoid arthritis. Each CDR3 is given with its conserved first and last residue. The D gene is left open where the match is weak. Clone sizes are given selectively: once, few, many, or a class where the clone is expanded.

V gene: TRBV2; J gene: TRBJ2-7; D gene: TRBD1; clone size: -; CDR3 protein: CATGQANYEQYF; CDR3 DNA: TGTGCCACCGGACAGGCCAACTACGAGCAGTACTTC
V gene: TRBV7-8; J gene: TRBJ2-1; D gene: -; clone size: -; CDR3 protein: CASSWGPLNEQFF; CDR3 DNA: TGTGCCAGCAGCTGGGGACCTCTCAATGAGCAGTTCTTC
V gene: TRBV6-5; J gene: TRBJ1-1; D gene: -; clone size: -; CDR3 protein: CASSYQGPAGAEAFF; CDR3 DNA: TGTGCCAGCAGTTACCAAGGACCTGCGGGGGCTGAAGCTTTCTTT
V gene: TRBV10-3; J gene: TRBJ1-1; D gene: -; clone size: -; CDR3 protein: CAISDQGPEAFF; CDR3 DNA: TGTGCCATCAGTGACCAGGGCCCTGAAGCTTTCTTT
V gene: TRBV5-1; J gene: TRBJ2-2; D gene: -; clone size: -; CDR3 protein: CASSPKDSSNTGELFF; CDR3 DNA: TGCGCCAGCAGCCCCAAGGACAGTTCGAACACCGGGGAGCTGTTTTTT
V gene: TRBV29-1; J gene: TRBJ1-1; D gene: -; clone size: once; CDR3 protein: CSVGNTEAFF; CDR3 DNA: TGCAGCGTAGGGAACACTGAAGCTTTCTTT
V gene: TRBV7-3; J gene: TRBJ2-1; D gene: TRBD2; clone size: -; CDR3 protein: CASSNPGLANNEQFF; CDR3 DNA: TGTGCCAGCAGCAACCCAGGACTAGCGAACAATGAGCAGTTCTTC
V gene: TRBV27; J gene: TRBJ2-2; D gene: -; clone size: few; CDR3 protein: CASSFSQVAGELFF; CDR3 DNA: TGTGCCAGCAGTTTCTCACAGGTCGCCGGGGAGCTGTTTTTT
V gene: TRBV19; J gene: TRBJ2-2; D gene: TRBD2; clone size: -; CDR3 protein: CASSIRREWNAGELFF; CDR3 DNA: TGTGCCAGTAGTATAAGGCGGGAGTGGAACGCCGGGGAGCTGTTTTTT
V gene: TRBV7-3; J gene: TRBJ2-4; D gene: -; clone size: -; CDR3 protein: CASSSTDSAKNIQYF; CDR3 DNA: TGTGCCAGCAGCTCCACCGACTCGGCCAAAAACATTCAGTACTTC